This TCR beta chain comes out of a study of tumor-infiltrating lymphocytes in primary liver carcinoma (dated by TCRdb to about 2017). About the full investigation: Of the five patients, three men and two women aged 30 to 69 years, four had hepatocellular carcinoma and one had combined HCC and intrahepatic cholangiocarcinoma. The study combined TCRbeta repertoire sequencing, expression microarrays and whole-exome sequencing across five regions of each liver tumor, with adjacent normal tissue and blood. A total of approximately 35 specimens from 5 patients underwent TCRbeta repertoire sequencing, comprising roughly 25 tumor regions, 5 adjacent noncancerous liver tissues and 5 peripheral blood samples. Reproducibility between technical replicate repertoires was high, with correlation coefficients above 0.98 and mean shared-clone rates roughly 0.87. Each sample produced about 3.5 to 7.13 million productive TCRbeta reads, and read depth showed no significant difference between tissue types. The tumors of the five patients were staged as T1-T3 N0M0, with maximum diameters ranging from about 4 to 11 cm. The roughly 25 tumor region samples were profiled with Agilent mRNA microarrays so that TCRbeta repertoire diversity could be related to the local molecular phenotype. Overall results and qualifications from the work: Because sequencing covered only the TCR beta chain and unpaired alpha chains were not captured, true repertoire diversity is likely underestimated. Consistent with antigen-driven expansion, pairs of tumor regions showed higher repertoire overlap (mean around 35%) than either tumor-adjacent pairs (approximately 17%) or tumor-blood pairs (around 15%). Only about 8-25% of top clones were present in all five regions of a tumor, suggesting spatial heterogeneity of tumor-infiltrating T cells. The study included only a handful of patients, and the authors note findings should be validated in a larger study. Compared with blood, tumors had a significantly larger share of the repertoire taken up by the top 250 clones (p = 0.039). Bulk unsorted samples precluded comparing CD4+ and CD8+ T cell repertoires.

This clonotype has at least ten counts. Its recognized antigen is unknown. Nothing much larger sits one base from this clone, and base qualities are not available. Measured from the cysteine to the phenylalanine, the CDR3 is 20 residues long. Left in the record is the CDR3 DNA by itself, 60 bases read in frame from the first base. The germline V and J ends show losses of 5 bases and 6 bases respectively, and no gene match explains 19 bases of the junction. Total RNA and DNA were co-extracted without cell sorting from approximately 20-30 mg of bulk tissue using the AllPrep DNA/RNA mini kit. Surgical resection was performed in China between November 2015 and 2016 on about 5 patients with histopathologically diagnosed primary liver carcinoma. At the time of sampling, the patients were treatment-naive and had chronic HBV infection. Each tumor was sampled at five spatially separated regions: the tumor centre plus the superior, inferior, left-lateral and right-lateral poles. Histological examination found more than 85% viable tumor cells in every tumor sample. Fresh tumor and adjacent tissue pieces were bisected; one half was stored in RNAlater at -80°C, the other sent for histology.

TCRbeta-specific cDNA was reverse-transcribed from 500 ng total RNA using a constant-region primer and ProtoScript II reverse transcriptase. Construction of the TCRbeta libraries relied on three nested rounds of multiplex PCR, following a slightly modified ARM-PCR procedure. Each of the first two PCR rounds ran for about 10 cycles and used multiplex TRBV1-TRBV30 forward primers together with a Cbeta reverse primer. Sample barcodes and Illumina adapters were added in a final 25-cycle PCR using Deep VentR polymerase. Before sequencing, amplicons of 200-500 bp were gel-purified using a QIAquick gel extraction kit. An Illumina HiSeq 2500 was used to sequence the TCRbeta amplicons with 250-bp paired-end reads. In the original analysis: Quality trimming of reads was performed with Trimmomatic v0.33, and paired reads were merged with FLASH v1.2.11 so that full CDR3 sequences could be recovered. V, D and J germline segments were assigned to the rearranged TCRbeta sequences by MiGEC v1.2.1b. Clonotype statistics and Shannon-Wiener diversity indices were computed with VDJtools v1.0.0. Except for diversity analysis, only the 250 most abundant clonotypes of each sample were used in subsequent analyses to reduce sampling bias. TCRdb applied fastp at Q25 and MiXCR to the public reads, then kept only in-frame beta chains. Entries are consolidated by CDR3 protein sequence, retaining the most common genes and DNA. Here the V and J calls rest on TCRdb's processing, not on the authors' analysis. This sample is represented by approximately 110,000 distinct CDR3 sequences; around 62% of them were singletons. The ten largest clones take up approximately 10% of the sample.

This clonotype was sampled from a woman aged 55-69 years with primary liver carcinoma and hepatitis B virus infection. In this chain, TRBV12-3 or TRBV12-4 is recombined with TRBJ2-2, with TRBD2 identical over 12 junction bases. Material for sequencing was liver tumor tissue from sampling region 1. The cell subset or site label, as the study defines it: tumor region T1, superior pole. The CDR3 protein sequence reads: CASSQADKTSGRRPAGELFF. Here is the DNA: TGTGCCAGCAGTCAAGCCGATAAGACTAGCGGGAGAAGGCCGGCCGGGGAGCTGTTTTTT.